These T cell receptor beta chains were read from a single sample in a study of OX40 agonist ivuxolimab in advanced cancers. Using immunoSEQ multiplex PCR, the repertoire was profiled, and TCRdb retains in-frame clones only, with some absent. This table has tens of thousands of clones, 75% to 95% appearing once. Here the sequenced sample was CD4+ or CD8+ T cells sorted from blood, taken in a trial of the OX40 agonist ivuxolimab. The receptors stem from an adult with an advanced solid tumor such as melanoma, head and neck, liver or kidney cancer. Both conserved end residues are part of each CDR3. A D gene is named only where the DNA matches it firmly. Part of the rows lack a size; the others show once, few, many or a class for expanded clones.

NA	NA	TRBV6-5	TRBJ2-5	TGTGCCAGCAGTTACGTGGAGCAAGGGGAAGAGACCCAGTACTTC	CASSYVEQGEETQYF
NA	once	TRBV4-2	TRBJ1-2	TGTGCCAGCAGCCAAGAAGGGGCCTCTCCGACAGATGGCTACACCTTC	CASSQEGASPTDGYTF
NA	NA	TRBV6-1	TRBJ2-7	TGTGCCAGCAGTGAAGGGTCGCTCCAATCCTACGAGCAGTACTTC	CASSEGSLQSYEQYF
NA	NA	TRBV2	TRBJ2-2	TGTGCCAGCGCGAGGGGGGAAAACACCGGGGAGCTGTTTTTT	CASARGENTGELFF
NA	NA	TRBV27	TRBJ1-2	TGTGCCAGCAGTTCCGGGACGAATGGCTACACCTTC	CASSSGTNGYTF
NA	NA	TRBV4-2	TRBJ1-1	TGTGCCAGCAGCCAAGATACGTGGGGGGGGAGCACTGAAGCTTTCTTT	CASSQDTWGGSTEAFF
TRBD2	NA	TRBV28	TRBJ2-5	TGTGCCAGCAGTTTATCGTGGACTAGCGGGAGAGAGACCCAGTACTTC	CASSLSWTSGRETQYF
NA	NA	TRBV7-6	TRBJ1-2	TGTGCCAGCAGCTACAAACGTAACAAACTTAACTATGGCTACACCTTC	CASSYKRNKLNYGYTF
NA	NA	TRBV13	TRBJ2-7	TGTGCCAGCAGCTTAGTCAAAGGGGGGGCCTACGAGCAGTACTTC	CASSLVKGGAYEQYF
NA	NA	TRBV28	TRBJ2-7	TGTGCCACTTGGCCCCGGGGAAGGGAGACGTACGAGCAGTACTTC	CATWPRGRETYEQYF
NA	NA	TRBV28	TRBJ1-1	TGTGCCAGCAGTTGGGGGGCAAGGGGTAGGAACACTGAAGCTTTCTTT	CASSWGARGRNTEAFF
NA	NA	TRBV7-6	TRBJ2-7	TGTGCCAGCAGCTTAGATCCGGGCACCTACGAGCAGTACTTC	CASSLDPGTYEQYF
TRBD1	once	TRBV27	TRBJ2-7	TGTGCCAGCAGTTTCTCCAGGGGGCGCTTATACGAGCAGTACTTC	CASSFSRGRLYEQYF
NA	few	TRBV7-6	TRBJ1-2	TGTGCCAGCAGCCGTAACAGCCTAGACTACACCTTC	CASSRNSLDYTF
NA	NA	TRBV7-8	TRBJ1-6	TGTGCCAGCAGCCTCCCCGGAGGGCTTAATTCACCCCTCCACTTT	CASSLPGGLNSPLHF
NA	NA	TRBV4-1	TRBJ1-3	TGCGCCAGCAGCCCCTTCGGCGGGGAACCCTCTGGAAACACCATATATTTT	CASSPFGGEPSGNTIYF
NA	once	TRBV7-9	TRBJ1-1	TGTGCCAGCAGCCGCATTAATCCTGAAGCTTTCTTT	CASSRINPEAFF
NA	NA	TRBV15	TRBJ1-5	TGTGCCACCAGCACGGGGGATTTGGGGAATCAGCCCCAGCATTTT	CATSTGDLGNQPQHF
TRBD2	NA	TRBV2	TRBJ2-1	TGTGCCAGCAGTGCGCTAACTAGCGATGAGCAGTTCTTC	CASSALTSDEQFF
TRBD1	NA	TRBV7-9	TRBJ2-3	TGTGCCAGCAGCCTTACAGGGGGTTTCACAGATACGCAGTATTTT	CASSLTGGFTDTQYF
NA	NA	TRBV6-5	TRBJ2-7	TGTGCCAGCAGTTACTCGGATGGGCCGGTCTCCTACGAGCAGTACTTC	CASSYSDGPVSYEQYF
NA	NA	TRBV28	TRBJ1-1	TGTGCCAGCAGTTTGGACAGCATGAACACTGAAGCTTTCTTT	CASSLDSMNTEAFF
NA	NA	TRBV7-2	TRBJ2-2	TGTGCCAGCAGCTTGTGGGCCCATGTTGGGTCCGGGGAGCTGTTTTTT	CASSLWAHVGSGELFF
NA	NA	TRBV7-9	TRBJ2-1	TGTGCCAGCAGCCACGCACAGGGTCAGGACAATGAGCAGTTCTTC	CASSHAQGQDNEQFF
NA	once	TRBV6-1	TRBJ1-3	TGTGCCAGCAGGGTCGGTATGATCTCTGGAAACACCATATATTTT	CASRVGMISGNTIYF
TRBD2	NA	TRBV4-3	TRBJ2-7	TGCGCCAGCAGCCTTGGGGACGGGAGGTCCCACGAGCAGTACTTC	CASSLGDGRSHEQYF
TRBD1	once	TRBV19	TRBJ1-5	TGTGCCAGTAGTGTTCCGGGACAGATTAGCAATCAGCCCCAGCATTTT	CASSVPGQISNQPQHF
TRBD2	few	TRBV27	TRBJ2-7	TGTGCCAGCAGTCTATTTGGGACTAGCGGTCCGGACGAGCAGTACTTC	CASSLFGTSGPDEQYF
TRBD1	NA	TRBV28	TRBJ1-5	TGTGCCAGCAGTCCTAAGACAGGGTTTAGCAATCAGCCCCAGCATTTT	CASSPKTGFSNQPQHF
NA	NA	TRBV19	TRBJ2-5	TGTGCCAGTAGTTCCCTAAGCGGGCAAAACCAAGAGACCCAGTACTTC	CASSSLSGQNQETQYF
NA	once	TRBV4-1	TRBJ2-1	TGCGCCAGCAGCCACGTTAGCGGCGGAAGCTCCTACAATGAGCAGTTCTTC	CASSHVSGGSSYNEQFF
NA	once	TRBV7-9	TRBJ2-7	TGTGCCAGCAGTACGACGGTAGTAGTCGAGCAGTACTTC	CASSTTVVVEQYF
NA	NA	TRBV9	TRBJ2-7	TGTGCCAGCAGCCTCCAACAGGGAATTCCGTTCGAGCAGTACTTC	CASSLQQGIPFEQYF
NA	NA	TRBV27	TRBJ1-2	TGTGCCAGCAGTTTTTTAATGGGCGGCGGTTGGGGCTACACCTTC	CASSFLMGGGWGYTF
NA	NA	TRBV7-9	TRBJ2-7	TGTGCCAGCAGCTTAGTCGGGCAGGGATCGTCCTACGAGCAGTACTTC	CASSLVGQGSSYEQYF
NA	NA	TRBV6-5	TRBJ2-5	TGTGCCAGTTGTAGCCAGCCCCTTGAGACCCAGTACTTC	CASCSQPLETQYF
TRBD2	NA	TRBV7-9	TRBJ2-5	TGTGCCAGCATTCTTAAGGGAGCGGGACAAGAGACCCAGTACTTC	CASILKGAGQETQYF
NA	NA	TRBV4-1	TRBJ2-7	TGCGCCAGCAGCCAAGCCAGGGGAAACGAGCAGTACTTC	CASSQARGNEQYF
NA	NA	TRBV5-8	TRBJ2-2	TGTGCCAGCAGCTTGCTACGAACGAACACCGGGGAGCTGTTTTTT	CASSLLRTNTGELFF
TRBD2	NA	TRBV11-2	TRBJ2-1	TGTGCCAGCAGCTTAATAGCGGGAGCGTCAAATGAGCAGTTCTTC	CASSLIAGASNEQFF
NA	NA	TRBV19	TRBJ2-7	TGTGCCAGTAGTCCTCGAGGGGGCTCCTACGAGCAGTACTTC	CASSPRGGSYEQYF
NA	once	TRBV4-2	TRBJ2-7	TGTGCCAGCAGCCAAGATCCAGGGTTGCAGTACGAGCAGTACTTC	CASSQDPGLQYEQYF
TRBD1	few	TRBV7-9	TRBJ1-2	TGTGCCAGCAGCTTGGGACAGGGAAACTATGGCTACACCTTC	CASSLGQGNYGYTF
TRBD1	NA	TRBV27	TRBJ1-2	TGTGCCAGCAGTTGGACCTCGACAGGGAACTATGGCTACACCTTC	CASSWTSTGNYGYTF
TRBD2	NA	TRBV4-3	TRBJ2-2	TGCGCCAGCAGCCAAGATCCAGCGGGAGATGCTGCCGGGGAGCTGTTTTTT	CASSQDPAGDAAGELFF
TRBD2	NA	TRBV27	TRBJ2-7	TGTGCCAGCAGACTTAGCGGGGGGCCAACCTACGAGCAGTACTTC	CASRLSGGPTYEQYF
NA	NA	TRBV7-6	TRBJ2-7	TGTGCCAGCAGCTTAGAACCGGTTAGTCACGAGCAGTACTTC	CASSLEPVSHEQYF
TRBD1	NA	TRBV19	TRBJ1-2	TGTGCCAGTAGTAGCCAGGGGGCCAGTTTGGGCTATGGCTACACCTTC	CASSSQGASLGYGYTF
TRBD1	once	TRBV19	TRBJ2-7	TGTGCCAGTAGTGTGGGACAGGGGGGCTACGAGCAGTACTTC	CASSVGQGGYEQYF
NA	few	TRBV7-2	TRBJ2-7	TGTGCCAGCAGCCCGGAGGTTGGGGCCTACGAGCAGTACTTC	CASSPEVGAYEQYF
TRBD2	NA	TRBV7-9	TRBJ2-5	TGTGCCAGCAGCTTAGCGGTAGCGGGATGGCAAGAGACCCAGTACTTC	CASSLAVAGWQETQYF
NA	NA	TRBV2	TRBJ2-3	TGTGCCAGCAGTGTGGTGGGGGTAGCGCCTAGCACAGATACGCAGTATTTT	CASSVVGVAPSTDTQYF
TRBD1	few	TRBV7-8	TRBJ1-2	TGTGCCAGCAGCTCTGGACAGGGGGTCCTGGGTGGCTACACCTTC	CASSSGQGVLGGYTF
NA	NA	TRBV5-4	TRBJ2-1	TGTGCCAGCAGCTTCTGGAGCCCTGATGAGCAGTTCTTC	CASSFWSPDEQFF
NA	few	TRBV28	TRBJ1-6	TGTGCCAGCAGTGTAAGGGGCGCGTCACCCCTCCACTTT	CASSVRGASPLHF